Listed below are T cell receptor beta chains from one sample, sequenced in a study of beta chain features in type 1 diabetes. TCRdb keeps only in-frame clones here, not all; method: immunoSEQ multiplex PCR. The table lists tens of thousands of clones, 40% to 60% of them singletons. Sequencing input: Tregs from blood. These receptors all come from a middle-aged woman with type 1 diabetes. The CDR3 runs from the conserved cysteine through the conserved F or W. A D gene is named only where the DNA matches it firmly. Not every row has a clone size; where given, it reads once, few, many or a size class.

cdr3_length d_call clone_size j_call v_call cdr3_aa cdr3_nt
12 . . TRBJ1-1 TRBV2 CASSLDSVGAFF TGTGCCAGCAGCCTCGACAGTGTAGGAGCTTTCTTT
14 . few TRBJ1-1 TRBV5-5 CASSFGALGTEAFF TGTGCCAGCAGCTTCGGCGCTCTCGGGACTGAAGCTTTCTTT
15 TRBD2 medium-sized TRBJ2-1 TRBV11-2 CASSQRGGGWNEQFF TGTGCCAGCAGCCAAAGGGGCGGGGGATGGAATGAGCAGTTCTTC
16 . . TRBJ1-1 TRBV4-3 CASSQPRQARNTEAFF TGCGCCAGCAGCCAGCCTAGACAGGCCCGCAACACTGAAGCTTTCTTT
19 . . TRBJ1-4 TRBV4-1 CASSQDLGQAYFTNEKLFF TGCGCCAGCAGCCAAGATTTGGGGCAGGCTTACTTCACTAATGAAAAACTGTTTTTT
15 TRBD2 few TRBJ2-1 TRBV7-3 CASSSKGTTYNEQFF TGTGCCAGCAGCTCGAAAGGGACTACCTACAATGAGCAGTTCTTC
15 TRBD1 . TRBJ1-5 TRBV2 CASSSTGNSNQPQHF TGTGCCAGCAGTTCGACAGGGAATAGCAATCAGCCCCAGCATTTT
15 . . TRBJ2-7 TRBV5-6 CASSLNRMWPYEQYF TGTGCCAGCAGCTTGAACAGGATGTGGCCCTACGAGCAGTACTTC
13 TRBD1 few TRBJ1-5 TRBV10-3 CATQRDRDMDQHF TGTGCCACCCAACGGGACAGGGATATGGACCAGCATTTT
18 . . TRBJ1-5 TRBV5-5 CASSLQGIRGSGNQPQHF TGTGCCAGCAGCTTGCAAGGGATTAGGGGCTCTGGCAATCAGCCCCAGCATTTT
15 TRBD1 . TRBJ2-2 TRBV7-2 CASSSQGAATGELFF TGTGCCAGCAGCTCCCAGGGGGCCGCCACCGGGGAGCTGTTTTTT
14 . . TRBJ2-1 TRBV28 CASSFGGSYNEQFF TGTGCCAGCAGTTTTGGCGGCTCCTACAATGAGCAGTTCTTC
14 . few TRBJ1-5 TRBV10-3 CAISPDTSNQPQHF TGTGCCATCAGTCCTGACACTAGCAATCAGCCCCAGCATTTT
14 TRBD1 . TRBJ1-2 TRBV7-2 CASSFTGGLRGYTF TGTGCCAGCAGCTTCACAGGGGGCCTGAGGGGCTACACCTTC
13 . . TRBJ1-4 TRBV28 CATKQGQGEKLFF TGTGCCACCAAACAGGGCCAGGGGGAAAAACTGTTTTTT
14 . few TRBJ2-7 TRBV18 CASSVGLPPYEQYF TGTGCCAGCTCCGTTGGACTGCCGCCCTACGAGCAGTACTTC
16 TRBD2 . TRBJ2-2 TRBV4-2 CASSPRLREGTGELFF TGTGCCAGCAGCCCCCGTTTAAGGGAGGGAACCGGGGAGCTGTTTTTT
14 TRBD1 . TRBJ2-3 TRBV6-5 CASTRGQGADTQYF TGTGCCAGCACCCGCGGACAGGGGGCAGATACGCAGTATTTT
16 TRBD1 . TRBJ1-5 TRBV6-1 CASSGDTGTGLQPQHF TGTGCCAGCAGTGGCGACACCGGGACAGGGCTGCAGCCCCAGCATTTT
13 . few TRBJ2-5 TRBV5-4 CASSAGLQETQYF TGTGCCAGCAGCGCAGGACTGCAGGAGACCCAGTACTTC
14 . . TRBJ2-1 TRBV6-5 CASRDLTSGNEQFF TGTGCCTCGAGGGACTTAACGTCGGGCAATGAGCAGTTCTTC
12 . . TRBJ1-1 TRBV7-2 CASSLTGTEAFF TGTGCCAGCAGCTTGACGGGCACTGAAGCTTTCTTT
15 TRBD1 once TRBJ2-1 TRBV9 CASSLDRGSNNEQFF TGTGCCAGCAGCCTAGACAGGGGGTCAAACAATGAGCAGTTCTTC
15 . . TRBJ2-4 TRBV9 CASSVGPAGENIQYF TGTGCCAGCAGCGTGGGCCCGGCAGGGGAAAACATTCAGTACTTC
15 TRBD2 few TRBJ2-1 TRBV9 CASSSGLEQGLGQFF TGTGCCAGCAGCTCGGGACTAGAGCAGGGATTAGGGCAGTTCTTC
16 . once TRBJ2-7 TRBV10-3 CAISESSRGHPYEQYF TGTGCCATCAGTGAGTCAAGCAGGGGTCACCCCTACGAGCAGTACTTC
16 . few TRBJ1-6 TRBV28 CASFDKGPAYNSPLHF TGTGCCAGCTTTGACAAAGGCCCAGCCTATAATTCACCCCTCCACTTT
14 . . TRBJ2-7 TRBV18 CASSPIGQAYEQYF TGTGCCAGCTCACCAATCGGTCAGGCCTACGAGCAGTACTTC
15 . . TRBJ2-7 TRBV18 CASSTAGQPSGEQYF TGTGCCAGCTCGACCGCCGGACAGCCCTCGGGTGAGCAGTACTTC
13 TRBD1 few TRBJ2-5 TRBV7-7 CASSRDREETQYF TGTGCTAGCAGCCGTGACAGGGAAGAGACCCAGTACTTC
17 TRBD2 once TRBJ2-3 TRBV9 CASSVALGLAGRDTQYF TGTGCCAGCAGCGTAGCCCTGGGACTAGCGGGTCGAGATACGCAGTATTTT
12 . . TRBJ1-2 TRBV29-1 CSVVSSLYGYTF TGCAGCGTTGTCTCCAGTCTCTATGGCTACACCTTC
12 . . TRBJ1-1 TRBV6-6 CASSFPPGVAFF TGTGCCAGCAGTTTCCCGCCAGGTGTAGCTTTCTTT
13 . . TRBJ2-2 TRBV7-2 CASSLLATGELFF TGTGCCAGCAGCTTACTAGCGACCGGGGAGCTGTTTTTT
14 . few TRBJ2-5 TRBV28 CASRPDQKGETQYF TGTGCCAGCAGACCGGACCAAAAGGGGGAGACCCAGTACTTC
13 TRBD1 few TRBJ1-6 TRBV6-1 CASSERTGSHLHF TGTGCCAGCAGTGAAAGGACAGGTTCCCACCTCCACTTT
13 . once TRBJ2-2 TRBV2 CASSGGSTGELFF TGTGCCAGCAGTGGTGGGAGCACCGGGGAGCTGTTTTTT
13 TRBD1 . TRBJ2-7 TRBV7-2 CASSSGQGREQYF TGTGCCAGCAGCTCGGGACAGGGGAGGGAGCAGTACTTC
15 . . TRBJ1-2 TRBV23-1 CASSQSGGAHYGYTF TGCGCCAGCAGTCAATCGGGGGGGGCTCACTATGGCTACACCTTC
12 . . TRBJ1-1 TRBV5-5 CASSLRGTEAFF TGTGCCAGCAGTCTTAGGGGGACTGAAGCTTTCTTT
15 . . TRBJ1-1 TRBV5-1 CASSSYVRGRAEAFF TGCGCCAGCAGCTCATATGTCCGGGGGAGGGCTGAAGCTTTCTTT
12 . few TRBJ1-1 TRBV14 CASSQSSGGAFF TGTGCCAGCAGCCAGAGCTCGGGGGGAGCTTTCTTT
16 . . TRBJ2-1 TRBV7-3 CASSLNGGSVWNEQFF TGTGCCAGCAGCTTAAACGGGGGATCAGTTTGGAATGAGCAGTTCTTC
15 TRBD1 . TRBJ2-5 TRBV4-3 CASSQDGTGLETQYF TGCGCCAGCAGCCAAGATGGGACAGGGTTGGAGACCCAGTACTTC
14 . few TRBJ2-7 TRBV7-6 CASSLNFHSYEQYF TGTGCCAGCAGCTTAAATTTCCACTCCTACGAGCAGTACTTC
14 TRBD1 . TRBJ2-7 TRBV4-1 CASSPGQVEREQYF TGCGCCAGCAGCCCGGGACAGGTGGAAAGGGAGCAGTACTTC
15 TRBD1 . TRBJ1-5 TRBV19 CASSIDYRGRQPQHF TGTGCCAGTAGTATAGACTACAGGGGCCGGCAGCCCCAGCATTTT
13 . few TRBJ1-2 TRBV29-1 CSVATVVGYGYTF TGCAGCGTTGCTACAGTTGTCGGCTATGGCTACACCTTC
11 . . TRBJ2-7 TRBV28 CASSLLHEQYF TGTGCCAGCAGTTTACTACACGAGCAGTACTTC
16 . . TRBJ1-6 TRBV7-2 CASSLSTRDYNSPLHF TGTGCCAGCAGCCTTAGCACACGGGACTATAATTCACCCCTCCACTTT
16 . once TRBJ1-5 TRBV18 CASSPTGDPANQPQHF TGTGCCAGCTCACCAACAGGCGACCCGGCGAATCAGCCCCAGCATTTT
14 TRBD1 medium-sized TRBJ2-7 TRBV28 CASSFTGGSYEQYF TGTGCCAGCAGTTTCACAGGGGGCTCCTACGAGCAGTACTTC
18 . few TRBJ1-4 TRBV5-1 CASSLEPLSQGRGEKLFF TGCGCCAGCAGCTTGGAGCCCCTGTCCCAGGGGAGGGGTGAAAAACTGTTTTTT